The present TCR beta chain was sequenced within a study of beta chain features in type 1 diabetes. About the study: In all, more than 90,000,000 sorted cells from all samples were analyzed. Study-wide results and limits: In comparison with healthy donors, patients had naive, central memory and Treg TCRB repertoires that appeared more similar. In these data, an HLA type influence on TCRB rearrangement remained unresolved.

The CDR3 totals 11 residues. Germline values: CDR1 MNHEY, CDR2 SVGAGI. V lost 1 base and J lost 6, with 2 bases in between. Turning to this clone: Its antigen remains unidentified.

The whole isolated RNA underwent reverse transcription, so sequencing captured expressed TCRB transcripts. TCRdb's table, derived via immunoSEQ multiplex PCR, lists solely in-frame clones and lacks some. The data contain under 550,000 clones, 10% to 12% of them singletons. The TCR originated in a woman under 30 in good health. This sequence joins TRBV6-5 and TRBJ2-3; no definite D call. The source material was naive CD4+ T cells from blood. Here the CDR3 reads CASSYLDTQYF. For the CDR3, the DNA is TGTGCCAGCAGTTACTTGGATACGCAGTATTTT.